The 25 T cell receptor beta chains given below trace back to one sample, sequenced in a study of OX40 agonist ivuxolimab in advanced cancers. TCRdb keeps only in-frame clones here, not all; method: immunoSEQ multiplex PCR. The sample holds 78,000 or so clones, roughly 86% seen once. Sequenced material: CD4+ or CD8+ T cells sorted from blood, taken in a trial of the OX40 agonist ivuxolimab. The receptors derive from an adult with an advanced solid tumor such as melanoma, head and neck, liver or kidney cancer.

The CDR3 DNA reads as TGTGCCAGCAGTGAAAACCCCTTCGACGGCTACGAGCAGTACTTC. This encodes CASSENPFDGYEQYF. The chain links TRBV6-1 to TRBJ2-7; D gene unclear. Trimming left V 2 bases short and J 3 bases short, with 14 bases between. Germline assignment: CDR1 MNHNS and CDR2 SASEGT. The CDR3 contains 15 residues.

A few counts support this clone. DNA for the CDR3: TGTGCCAGCAGCACCGAGACAGACTCCTACGAGCAGTACTTC. This gives the protein CASSTETDSYEQYF. This chain uses TRBV5-4 with TRBJ2-7; maybe TRBD1 (5 bases). There are 14 residues in the CDR3. Deletions cut 4 bases from V and 0 bases from J, with 11 bases between. The V gene's germline CDR1 is SGHNT and CDR2 YYREEE (reference sequence). Complete variable domain (other parts from reference TRBV5-4 and TRBJ2-7): ETGVTQSPTHLIKTRGQQVTLRCSSQSGHNTVSWYQQALGQGPQFIFQYYREEENGRGNFPPRFSGLQFPNYSSELNVNALELDDSALYLCASSTETDSYEQYFGPGTRLTVT.

The V gene is TRBV9, the J gene TRBJ2-7; 12 nucleotides align to TRBD2. CDR1 and CDR2 from the germline V gene are SGDLS and YYNGEE. V lost 3 bases and J lost 1; bases outside the gene matches: 2. The CDR3 covers 15 residues. The CDR3 here is CASSAGTSGSYEQYF. DNA of the CDR3: TGTGCCAGCAGCGCCGGGACTAGCGGGTCCTACGAGCAGTACTTC.

This clone has a single count. V is TRBV27 and J is TRBJ1-2; 7 bases match TRBD1. CDR3 length equals 15 residues. Germline V lookup: CDR1 MNHEY, CDR2 SMNVEV (reference sequence). V was pared by 5 bases and J by 9 bases, with 15 bases of the junction left unmatched. As DNA, the CDR3 is TGTGCCAGCAGTCCCGACAGGGACGTGATCGGCCGCTACACCTTC. It is translated as CASSPDRDVIGRYTF.

The chain couples TRBV5-4 to TRBJ2-7, with 7 bases that match TRBD1. V shed 4 bases and J 0 bases; nucleotides not matched to a gene: 4. In germline, CDR1 is SGHNT, CDR2 YYREEE (reference sequence). This CDR3 is 14 amino acids long. The DNA of the CDR3 is TGTGCCAGCAGCCCGGACAGGAACTCCTACGAGCAGTACTTC. This gives the protein CASSPDRNSYEQYF.

This clone was seen just once. V and J are TRBV28 and TRBJ2-7; D gene uncertain. The CDR3 covers 14 residues. V was trimmed by 3 bases and J by 0 bases, leaving 9 bases between them. The germline CDR1 and CDR2 sequences are MDHEN and SYDVKM. The CDR3 DNA sequence: TGTGCCAGCAGTTTGCCGGCGAGCTCCTACGAGCAGTACTTC. Translated, it gives CASSLPASSYEQYF.

The rearrangement uses TRBV7-3 and TRBJ2-3; 10 positions match TRBD1. Germline V lookup: CDR1 SGHTA, CDR2 FQGTGA. The V and J ends lost 5 bases and 10 bases, in that order; junction bases with no gene match: 15. The length of the CDR3 is 16 residues. CDR3 loop: CASSRPGQGSSEAQYF. CDR3 bases: TGTGCCAGCAGCCGACCGGGACAGGGGTCCTCTGAAGCGCAGTATTTT.

The chain employs TRBV2 and TRBJ2-6; D assignment may be TRBD1 or TRBD2 (5 bases each). V dropped 7 bases and J dropped 0 bases, with 16 bases sitting between them. The germline gives CDR1 SNHLY, CDR2 FYNNEI. This CDR3 contains 17 residues. The DNA of the CDR3 is TGTGCCAGCACCCGGGACGGTACTTACTCTGGGGCCAACGTCCTGACTTTC. Its translation: CASTRDGTYSGANVLTF.

This chain connects TRBV7-9 to TRBJ1-1, with unresolved D. Germline CDR1 and CDR2: SEHNR and FQNEAQ (reference sequence). The CDR3 is 12 residues long. Between the trimmed V and J ends, which lost 1 base and 7 bases, there was a span of 7 bases. Here the CDR3 reads CASSLVDDEAFF. CDR3 DNA sequence: TGTGCCAGCAGCTTAGTGGACGATGAAGCTTTCTTT. The whole variable domain, filled in from reference TRBV7-9 and TRBJ1-1, reads DTGVSQNPRHKITKRGQNVTFRCDPISEHNRLYWYRQTLGQGPEFLTYFQNEAQLEKSRLLSDRFSAERPKGSFSTLEIQRTEQGDSAMYLCASSLVDDEAFFGQGTRLTVV.

The chain combines TRBV4-2 with TRBJ2-3; 7 bases are shared with TRBD2. CDR3 length: 13 amino acids. V trimming: 6 bases; J trimming: 4 bases; junction bases outside the gene matches: 4. Germline V gene lookup returns CDR1 LGHNA and CDR2 YNFKEQ. The CDR3 bases are TGTGCCAGCAGGGGGGGAGGGGCAGATACGCAGTATTTT. This gives the protein CASRGGGADTQYF.

V gene TRBV7-2 combines with J gene TRBJ2-3; D is possibly TRBD1 (6 bases). V lost 5 bases and J lost 0, with 15 bases in between. Germline V gene sequence: CDR1 SGHTA, CDR2 FQGNSA. This CDR3 has 16 residues. The CDR3, as DNA: TGTGCCAGCAGCCTACGGCCAGGGGCTAGCACAGATACGCAGTATTTT. Protein product: CASSLRPGASTDTQYF. The variable domain in full, completed from reference TRBV7-2 and TRBJ2-3, reads GAGVSQSPSNKVTEKGKDVELRCDPISGHTALYWYRQSLGQGLEFLIYFQGNSAPDKSGLPSDRFSAERTGGSVSTLTIQRTQQEDSAVYLCASSLRPGASTDTQYFGPGTRLTVL.

The chain is built from TRBV30 and TRBJ1-3; 9 nucleotides align to TRBD1. With V trimmed by 2 bases and J by 3 bases, 8 bases remained unmatched. The CDR3 sequence is 16 residues long. Germline V gene lookup returns CDR1 GTSNPN and CDR2 SVGIG (reference sequence). This CDR3 reads CAWSYSRDRDGNTIYF. The CDR3 DNA reads TGTGCCTGGAGTTACTCCCGGGACAGGGATGGAAACACCATATATTTT.

This clone was counted only a few times. The rearrangement uses TRBV18 and TRBJ1-1; D is unresolved. Trimming removed 6 bases from V and 3 bases from J, with 14 bases in between. The CDR3 is made up of 14 amino acids. Germline CDR1 is KGHSH and CDR2 is LQKENI. The CDR3 loop is CASSAESGDTEAFF. DNA of the CDR3: TGTGCCAGCTCTGCTGAATCCGGGGACACTGAAGCTTTCTTT.

This clone was observed a few times. This chain connects TRBV7-9 to TRBJ1-5; 8 bases fit TRBD1. The CDR3 is made up of 14 amino acids. V shed 4 bases and J 8 bases; nucleotides not matched to a gene: 7. Germline V gene lookup returns CDR1 SEHNR and CDR2 FQNEAQ (reference sequence). This CDR3 is CASSSGQGSEPQHF. As DNA, the CDR3 is TGTGCCAGCAGCTCCGGACAGGGCAGTGAGCCCCAGCATTTT.

V gene TRBV28 combines with J gene TRBJ2-7; D may be TRBD1 or TRBD2 (5 bases each). Trimming pared 4 bases from V and 7 bases from J, leaving 17 bases between. Germline V gene lookup returns CDR1 MDHEN and CDR2 SYDVKM. The CDR3 spans 14 residues. CDR3 sequence (DNA): TGTGCCAGCAGTTCGGGACCGGCAAGGGAGGAGCAGTACTTC. It is translated as CASSSGPAREEQYF.

The gene calls are TRBV18 and TRBJ2-5; tentatively, D is TRBD1 or TRBD2 (6 bases each). Germline V lookup: CDR1 KGHSH, CDR2 LQKENI. Trimming cost V 0 bases and J 5 bases, with 10 bases left between them. This CDR3 is 14 amino acids long. The CDR3 bases are TGTGCCAGCTCACCACCGTCCGGGGGCGAGACCCAGTACTTC. Its protein product is CASSPPSGGETQYF.

The CDR3 is CASSKLAGGQETQYF. The DNA for the CDR3 is TGTGCCAGCAGCAAACTAGCGGGAGGGCAAGAGACCCAGTACTTC. The chain links TRBV6-6 to TRBJ2-5, with 13 bases matching TRBD2. J was trimmed by 2 bases and V by 6 bases; bases with no gene match: 3. CDR1 and CDR2 from the germline V gene are MNHNY and SVGAGI (reference sequence). CDR3 length: 15 residues.

The chain employs TRBV9 and TRBJ2-5, with TRBD1 matching 11 bases. Germline loops: CDR1 SGDLS, CDR2 YYNGEE. This CDR3 has 15 residues. The V gene end was trimmed by 6 bases and the J gene end by 4 bases; junction bases not matched to a gene: 8. The CDR3 loop is CASTPGTGGRETQYF. In DNA, the CDR3 is TGTGCCAGCACCCCCGGGACAGGGGGGAGAGAGACCCAGTACTTC.

The V call is TRBV6-4, the J call TRBJ2-1; TRBD2 agrees at 9 bases. Germline CDR1 reads MRHNA; CDR2 reads SNTAGT. The CDR3 loop spans 15 amino acids. After removal of 11 bases from V and 0 bases from J, the junction contained 8 bases not matched to a gene. The CDR3 nucleotides are TGTGCCGGCCGACTAGCGGACAGCTCCTACAATGAGCAGTTCTTC. It yields the protein CAGRLADSSYNEQFF.

V usage is TRBV6-1 and J usage is TRBJ2-7, with TRBD2 matching 8 bases. J gave up 2 bases and V 6 bases, and 6 bases lay outside the gene matches. The CDR3 consists of 14 residues. The germline CDR1 and CDR2 sequences are MNHNS and SASEGT. CDR3 amino acids: CASSEPGGTYEQYF. In DNA, the CDR3 is TGTGCCAGCAGCGAACCGGGAGGGACCTACGAGCAGTACTTC.

The chain has TRBV6-4 and TRBJ2-1, with 9 bases lining up with TRBD2. The CDR3 extends over 16 amino acids. Germline V lookup: CDR1 MRHNA, CDR2 SNTAGT. Losses at the gene ends were 0 bases for V and 7 bases for J; bases not matched to a gene: 7. CDR3 region: CASSDSTSGRRNEQFF. Written as DNA, the CDR3 is TGTGCCAGCAGTGACTCGACGAGCGGGAGGAGGAATGAGCAGTTCTTC.

J is TRBJ2-5 and V is TRBV2; D gene unclear. CDR1 and CDR2 from the germline V gene are SNHLY and FYNNEI. V was cut by 3 bases and J by 0 bases, with 2 bases left in between. CDR3 length equals 12 residues. This chain's CDR3 is CASSEYQETQYF. CDR3 nucleotide sequence: TGTGCCAGCAGTGAGTACCAAGAGACCCAGTACTTC.

This sequence joins TRBV14 and TRBJ2-2; TRBD2 might be the D (5 bases). The CDR3 has 15 residues. V was trimmed by 2 bases and J by 1 base, leaving 8 bases between them. Germline assignment: CDR1 SGHDN and CDR2 FVKESK. The CDR3 bases are TGTGCCAGCAGCCAAAGGACTGGGAACACCGGGGAGCTGTTTTTT. Amino acids: CASSQRTGNTGELFF.

This clone has just a few counts. V is TRBV11-2 and J is TRBJ1-1; D is perhaps TRBD1 (6 bases). CDR1 SGHAT and CDR2 FQNNGV come from the germline V gene. CDR3 size: 11 residues. Trimming stripped 6 bases from V and 7 bases from J, with 9 bases between. The chain's CDR3 is CASSLTGEAFF. The CDR3 DNA reads as TGTGCCAGCAGTTTGACAGGTGAAGCTTTCTTT.

The chain employs TRBV6-1 and TRBJ2-6; TRBD2 aligns across 7 bases. The germline V gene has CDR1 MNHNS and CDR2 SASEGT. The V segment lost 10 bases and the J segment 4 bases; nucleotides outside the gene matches: 7. CDR3 length: 14 residues. CDR3 amino acids: CATGLDEGANVLTF. For the CDR3, the DNA is TGTGCCACCGGACTAGACGAAGGGGCCAACGTCCTGACTTTC.